This TCR beta chain stems from a study of blood T cell repertoires in COVID-19. This CDR3 comprises 13 residues. Germline-derived CDR1 and CDR2 are MNHEY and SVGAGI. Trimming took 11 bases from V and 0 from J, leaving 13 bases between them. The assay was immunoSEQ multiplex PCR, and TCRdb's table has in-frame clones only and misses some. The sample has 150,000 to 180,000 clones; approximately 85% are singletons. The TCR was taken from a man between 60 and 75 years old with COVID-19, enrolled during active disease. Sequences were obtained from peripheral blood. The chain combines TRBV6-5 with TRBJ1-1; tentative D call: TRBD1 (6 bases). The CDR3 DNA sequence: TGTGCCGTAACCGACAGGATGAACACTGAAGCTTTCTTT. Protein product: CAVTDRMNTEAFF.